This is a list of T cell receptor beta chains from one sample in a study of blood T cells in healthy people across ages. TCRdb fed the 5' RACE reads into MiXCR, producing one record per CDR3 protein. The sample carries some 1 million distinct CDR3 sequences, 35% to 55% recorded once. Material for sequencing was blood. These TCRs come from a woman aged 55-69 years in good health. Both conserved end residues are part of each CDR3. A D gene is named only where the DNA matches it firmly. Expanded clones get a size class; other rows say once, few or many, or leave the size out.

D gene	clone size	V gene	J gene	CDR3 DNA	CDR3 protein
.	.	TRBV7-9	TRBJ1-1	TGTGCCAGCAGCTCCGGGCCTGGGGAAGCTTTCTTT	CASSSGPGEAFF
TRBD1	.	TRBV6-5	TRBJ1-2	TGTGCCAGCCACCCTTCGGGACAGGGGGCTCAGGGCTACACCTTC	CASHPSGQGAQGYTF
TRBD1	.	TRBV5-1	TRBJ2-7	TGCGCCAGCAGCCGGGACAGGCAGACCTACGAGCAGTACTTC	CASSRDRQTYEQYF
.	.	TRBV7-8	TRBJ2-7	TGTGCCAGCAGCCCGGATGGGAGACCCTACGAGCAGTACTTC	CASSPDGRPYEQYF
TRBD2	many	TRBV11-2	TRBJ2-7	TGTGCCAGCAGCCCACGCGGTCGGGGAGGGTCCTACGAGCAGTACTTC	CASSPRGRGGSYEQYF
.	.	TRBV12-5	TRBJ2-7	TGTGCTAGTGCCAACAGTCTCAGCTCCGACGAGCAGTACTTC	CASANSLSSDEQYF
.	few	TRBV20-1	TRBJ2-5	TGCAGCGCTCTCAGGGGGACCCAGTACTTC	CSALRGTQYF
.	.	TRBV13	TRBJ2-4	TGTGCCAGCAGCATAGGGGCGAAAAACATTCAGTACTTC	CASSIGAKNIQYF
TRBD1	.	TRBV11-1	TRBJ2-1	TGTGTCAGCAGCGTGACAGGGACCCCCTCCTACAATGAGCAGTTCTTC	CVSSVTGTPSYNEQFF
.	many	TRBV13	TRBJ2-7	TGTGCCAGCAGCCTGGGCACCCTCTACGAGCAGTACTTC	CASSLGTLYEQYF
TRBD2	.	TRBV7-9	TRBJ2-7	TGTGCCAGCAGCTCCCCGGGGGGAGGGGAAATGTACGAGCAGTACTTC	CASSSPGGGEMYEQYF
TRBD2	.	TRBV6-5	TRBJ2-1	TGTGCCAGCAGTAATATAGCGGGAGCCTACAATGAGCAGTTCTTC	CASSNIAGAYNEQFF
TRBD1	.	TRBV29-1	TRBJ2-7	TGCAGCGTCATACCGGGACAGGGCATACGAGGGCAGTACTTC	CSVIPGQGIRGQYF
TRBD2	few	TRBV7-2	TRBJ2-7	TGTGCCAGCAGCCACGGGGGGGTTTACGAGCAGTACTTC	CASSHGGVYEQYF
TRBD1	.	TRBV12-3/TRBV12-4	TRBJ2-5	TGTGCCAGCAGTTTCGGGACAGACAATGAGCAGTACTTC	CASSFGTDNEQYF
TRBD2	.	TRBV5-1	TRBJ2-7	TGCGCCAGCAGCTTGGGTGAGACTAGCGGGAGGAACGAGCAGTACTTC	CASSLGETSGRNEQYF
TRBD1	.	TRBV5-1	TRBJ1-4	TGCGCCAGCAGGTCAACTCGTCAGGGGGCTAATGAAAAACTGTTTTTT	CASRSTRQGANEKLFF
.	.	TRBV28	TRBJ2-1	TGTGCCAGCAGTCAGCTCGCCGGGGCCTACGAGCAGTTCTTC	CASSQLAGAYEQFF
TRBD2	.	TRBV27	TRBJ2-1	TGTGCCAGCAGATATCGGACTAGCGGGAACTCCTACAATGAGCAGTTCTTC	CASRYRTSGNSYNEQFF
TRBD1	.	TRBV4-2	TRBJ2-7	TGTGCCAGCAGCCGGGGGACAGGGGTCTACGAGCAGTACTTC	CASSRGTGVYEQYF
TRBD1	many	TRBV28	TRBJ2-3	TGTGCCAGCAGGACAGGGGCGACAGATACGCAGTATTTT	CASRTGATDTQYF
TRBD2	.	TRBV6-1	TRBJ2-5	TGTGCCAGCATGGAGGGGTGGCGGGGGGAACAAGAGACCCAGTACTTC	CASMEGWRGEQETQYF
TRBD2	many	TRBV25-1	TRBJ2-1	TGTGCCAGCAGTGAATATTCCACTGGGACTAGCCAGCTAAAAAATGAGCAGTTCTTC	CASSEYSTGTSQLKNEQFF
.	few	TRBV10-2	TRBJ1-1	TGCGCCAGCAGTCTGACAGCTTGGGACACTGAAGCTTTCTTT	CASSLTAWDTEAFF
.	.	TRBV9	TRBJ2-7	TGTGCCAGCAGCGTAGAGGGTAGCGGCTACGAGCAGTACTTC	CASSVEGSGYEQYF
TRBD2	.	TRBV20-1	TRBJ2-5	TGCAGTGCTAGGGGGAAACTAGCGGGAGGGCCCTATGAGCAGTACTTC	CSARGKLAGGPYEQYF
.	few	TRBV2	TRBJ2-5	TGTGCCAGCAGACGAACCCAGCAAGAGACCCAGTACTTC	CASRRTQQETQYF
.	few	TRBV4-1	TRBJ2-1	TGCGCCAGCCGCAGCCAATTTTACGAGAATGAGCAGTTCTTC	CASRSQFYENEQFF
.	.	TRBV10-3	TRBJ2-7	TGTGCCATCAGTTCAGACTACGAGCAGTACTTC	CAISSDYEQYF
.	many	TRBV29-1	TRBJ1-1	TGCAGCGTTAACAGGCCGAACACTGAAGCTTTCTTT	CSVNRPNTEAFF
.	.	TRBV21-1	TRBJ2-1	TGTGCCAGCAGCAAAGTGGGGACAGGGGGCTTGGTTGAGCAGTTCTTC	CASSKVGTGGLVEQFF
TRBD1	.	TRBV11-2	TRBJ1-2	TGTGCCAGCAGTTTACTTACGGGACAGGGAGATGGCTACACCTTC	CASSLLTGQGDGYTF
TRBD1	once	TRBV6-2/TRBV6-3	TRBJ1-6	TGTGCCAGCAGTTCCGGTGGACAGGGTTTATGGTCACCCCTCCACTTT	CASSSGGQGLWSPLHF
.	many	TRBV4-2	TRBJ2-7	TGTGCCAGCAGCCAAGAGTCCGAGCAGTACTTC	CASSQESEQYF
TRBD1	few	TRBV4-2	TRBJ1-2	TGTGCCAGCAGCCAACCTGGACAGGGCGGTAGGGGCTACACCTTC	CASSQPGQGGRGYTF
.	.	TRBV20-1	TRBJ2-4	TGCAGTGCTAGGGCTTCCGGGATAGCCAAAAACATTCAGTACTTC	CSARASGIAKNIQYF
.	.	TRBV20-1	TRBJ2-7	TGCAGTGCTACCAAATATACCCAGGGGCCCTCCTACGAGCAGTACTTC	CSATKYTQGPSYEQYF
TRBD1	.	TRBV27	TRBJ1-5	TGTGCCAGCAGTCCAACGACAGGGGGCAGCCAGCCCCAGCATTTT	CASSPTTGGSQPQHF
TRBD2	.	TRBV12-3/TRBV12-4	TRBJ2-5	TGTGCCAGCAGGGGTGGACTAGCGGGAAAAGGAGAGACCCAGTACTTC	CASRGGLAGKGETQYF
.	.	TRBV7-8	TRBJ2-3	TGTGCCAGCGCACGAGGAGGTGGGAGCCCCACAGATACGCAGTATTTT	CASARGGGSPTDTQYF